The present entry profiles one T cell receptor beta chain with its context. Its specificity is unknown. The method was immunoSEQ multiplex PCR; TCRdb's version includes in-frame clones alone and lacks a portion of them. The repertoire holds fewer than 40,000 clones, with around 83% as singletons. The record originates from a study of T cells in narcolepsy. Study-wide results and caveats: Some memory CD4+ repertoires had no autoreactive clone sequences. Autoreactive HCRT-specific and TRIB2-specific clonotypes were marked in same-patient CSF-versus-blood CD4+ comparisons.

From germline, CDR1 is SEHNR and CDR2 FQNEAQ (reference sequence). This CDR3 contains 18 residues. The V and J ends lost 5 bases and 3 bases respectively, with 20 bases between them. The chain employs TRBV7-9 and TRBJ2-6; D is perhaps TRBD1 (6 bases). This TCR was sampled from a human donor in good health. Input material: memory (CD45RA-) CD4+ T cells from blood. CDR3 residues: CASSKGGVPGLGANVLTF. CDR3 in DNA: TGTGCCAGCAGCAAAGGGGGAGTTCCCGGACTTGGGGCCAACGTCCTGACTTTC.